This T cell receptor beta chain was obtained from a study of read filtering for tumor transcriptome and immune sequencing. As for the study in general: DNase treatment preceded whole-transcriptome library preparation.

Germline V gene data show CDR1 as DFQATT and CDR2 as SNEGSKA (reference sequence). This CDR3 region has 14 residues. Trimming left V 5 bases short and J 6 bases short, with 16 bases between. This library used about 360 ng RNA and molecular barcoded adaptors spanning alpha/delta and beta/gamma chains. Each CDR3 protein gets one entry after TCRdb re-called the reads with MiXCR. The data show 60,000 to 80,000 distinct CDR3 sequences, 14% seen once. Regarding the study as a whole: Sorted CD138-negative bone marrow cells were not purified T cells. IR-seq captured clonotypes deeper and more reliably than RNA-seq. About 81.9% of IR-seq clonotypes had a single read, yet these held approximately 4% of reads.

Many counts were recorded for this clonotype. No antigen is known for it. The sequenced sample consisted of a population of CD138-negative cells sorted from bone marrow. This TCR was recovered from a donor aged 40 or older with multiple myeloma. This chain links TRBV20-1 with TRBJ2-2, with D perhaps TRBD2 (5 bases). CDR3 coding DNA: TGCAGTGCTGTTACTAGTGGTGGGGCCGGGGAGCTGTTTTTT. The encoded protein is CSAVTSGGAGELFF.